These T cell receptor beta chains were read from a single sample in a study of cytomegalovirus exposure and HLA in healthy donors. The data were produced by immunoSEQ multiplex PCR, yet TCRdb's version contains in-frame clones alone and is incomplete. The sample includes fewer than 200,000 clones, 68% of them seen just once. The sequenced sample consisted of PBMCs. The origin of the receptors is a woman in her thirties or forties in good health and CMV-seropositive. Each CDR3 is given with its conserved first and last residue. D genes are given only for firm matches. Rows give clone size only sometimes, using once, few, many, or a class for an expanded clone.

v_call	j_call	d_call	clone_size	cdr3_nt	cdr3_aa
TRBV7-2	TRBJ2-3	TRBD2	-	TGTGCCAGCAGCCCGGACCCGGGACTAGTTTTGGATACGCAGTATTTT	CASSPDPGLVLDTQYF
TRBV7-8	TRBJ2-7	-	-	TGTGCCAGCAGCTTACCGGGGAGCTCCTACGAGCAGTACTTC	CASSLPGSSYEQYF
TRBV6-5	TRBJ2-3	-	-	TGTGCCAGCAGTTACGGGCAAACTAGGGCAGATACGCAGTATTTT	CASSYGQTRADTQYF
TRBV27	TRBJ1-2	TRBD1	-	TGTGCCAGCAGTCCTCGGACAGGGGGTCTAGATGGCTACCCCTTC	CASSPRTGGLDGYPF
TRBV27	TRBJ2-2	-	-	TGTGCCAGCAGTTTTGAACCGACAACTACCGGGGAGCTGTTTTTT	CASSFEPTTTGELFF
TRBV28	TRBJ2-7	TRBD1	-	TGTGCCAGCAGTGTGGACAGGGGAGGAGAGTACTTC	CASSVDRGGEYF
TRBV9	TRBJ1-6	TRBD1	-	TGTGCCAGCAGAACAGGGGGCCCACGCTCCTATAATTCACCCCTCCACTTT	CASRTGGPRSYNSPLHF
TRBV18	TRBJ2-1	TRBD2	-	TGTGCCAGCTCACCTGCGGCGGGACTAGTCTACAATGAGCAGTTCTTC	CASSPAAGLVYNEQFF
TRBV28	TRBJ2-1	TRBD2	-	TGTGCCAGCAGTCCACTAGCGGGAGCCTACAATGAGCAGTTCTTC	CASSPLAGAYNEQFF
TRBV4-1	TRBJ1-1	-	few	TGCGCCAGCAGCCATCCCGGGACTCGGAATACTGAAGCTTTCTTT	CASSHPGTRNTEAFF
TRBV28	TRBJ1-5	-	-	TGTGCCAGCAAAAGTTCGGCCGAAGAAGATAGCAATCAGCCCCAGAATTTT	CASKSSAEEDSNQPQNF
TRBV19	TRBJ1-1	TRBD1	once	TGTGCCAGTAGAAACGGGACAGGTGGGGTGAACACTGAAGCTTTCTTT	CASRNGTGGVNTEAFF
TRBV4-1	TRBJ2-5	-	once	TGCGCCAGCAGCCAAGCCAATTTGGGTGGGGGGCAAGAGACCCAGTACTTC	CASSQANLGGGQETQYF
TRBV28	TRBJ1-4	-	-	TGTGCCAGCAGTTTAGAGGGGACTGCTAATGAAAAACTGTTTTTT	CASSLEGTANEKLFF
TRBV5-1	TRBJ1-1	TRBD1	few	TGCGCCAGCAGCTTGGATGGTACAGGGGTGGCAGGGACTGAAGCTTTCTTT	CASSLDGTGVAGTEAFF
TRBV5-8	TRBJ2-5	-	-	TGTGCCAGCAGCCCTGGCTCCGGGTGGCAAGAGACCCAGTACTTC	CASSPGSGWQETQYF
TRBV7-9	TRBJ1-1	TRBD1	-	TGTGCCAGCAGCTTAGTAGACAGGGGTAAGAACACTGAAGCTTTCTTT	CASSLVDRGKNTEAFF
TRBV19	TRBJ2-3	-	-	TGTGCCAGTAGTAAGTGGGAGGCCCTCACAGATACGCAGTATTTT	CASSKWEALTDTQYF
TRBV28	TRBJ1-5	-	-	TGTGCCAGCAGTTTGGGCCAGGGCAATCAGCCCCAGCATTTT	CASSLGQGNQPQHF
TRBV9	TRBJ2-7	-	few	TGTGCCAGCAGCCCTTCTGGCGAGGCGCGCTCCTACGAGCAGTACTTC	CASSPSGEARSYEQYF
TRBV7-9	TRBJ2-7	TRBD2	once	TGTGCCAGCAGCTCCCCTCTCCCGAGAGGCGGGAGGCCCCACGAGCAGTACTTC	CASSSPLPRGGRPHEQYF
TRBV28	TRBJ2-1	TRBD2	-	TGTGCCAGCAGCCGCGGAAGACTAGCGGCCCCAAATGAGCAGTTCTTC	CASSRGRLAAPNEQFF
TRBV7-2	TRBJ2-5	TRBD2	-	TGTGCCAGCAGCTTGCTAGCGGAAGAGACCCAGTACTTC	CASSLLAEETQYF
TRBV10-3	TRBJ2-7	-	-	TGTGCCATCAGTGAAGCAGGGTTGAGTGTCGAGCAGTACTTC	CAISEAGLSVEQYF
TRBV12-5	TRBJ2-7	TRBD1	-	TGTGCTAGTGCTTGGGGACAGGGCGCCTACGAGCAGTACTTC	CASAWGQGAYEQYF
TRBV18	TRBJ2-6	-	few	TGTGCCAGCTCCCTCTCTGGGGCCAACGTCCTGACTTTC	CASSLSGANVLTF
TRBV29-1	TRBJ2-1	-	-	TGCAGCGCCCAGAAAGGGACAACCCTATACAATGAGCAGTTCTTC	CSAQKGTTLYNEQFF
TRBV5-4	TRBJ1-2	TRBD1	-	TGTGCCAGCAGCAACCGGACAGGCTATGGCTACACCTTC	CASSNRTGYGYTF
TRBV11-2	TRBJ1-1	-	-	TGTGCCAGCAGCTCCCAATCGGGCACTGAAGCTTTCTTT	CASSSQSGTEAFF
TRBV5-1	TRBJ1-1	-	-	TGCGCCAGCAGCTTGGTAGAGAGGGCCGAGTCTTTCTTT	CASSLVERAESFF
TRBV4-1	TRBJ2-7	-	-	TGCGCCAGCAGCCAACCAGGGGCGTACGAGCAGTACTTC	CASSQPGAYEQYF
TRBV27	TRBJ1-5	-	-	TGTGCCAGCAGTTTAAATCCACTCCTGGATCAGCCCCAGCATTTT	CASSLNPLLDQPQHF
TRBV28	TRBJ2-1	TRBD2	few	TGTGCCAGCAGTTTCGGACTAGCGGGAAACAATGAGCAGTTCTTC	CASSFGLAGNNEQFF
TRBV28	TRBJ1-3	-	-	TGTGCCAGCAACTCCGAGGGCTACTCTGGAAACACCATATATTTT	CASNSEGYSGNTIYF
TRBV6-4	TRBJ2-1	TRBD2	-	TGTGCCAGCAGTGTAGCTAGCGGGAGTGTCAATGAGCAGTTCTTC	CASSVASGSVNEQFF
TRBV28	TRBJ1-2	-	-	TGTGCCAGCAGTCGGCGGGACGGAGAAGCTAACTATGGCTACACCTTC	CASSRRDGEANYGYTF
TRBV7-8	TRBJ2-7	TRBD1	-	TGTGCCAGCAGCTCGGGACAGGGGGGAACCTACGAGCAGTACTTC	CASSSGQGGTYEQYF
TRBV6-1	TRBJ2-7	-	few	TGTGCCAGCAGGCCCCAGGGAAACTCCTACGAGCAGTACTTC	CASRPQGNSYEQYF
TRBV4-3	TRBJ1-6	-	-	TGCGCCAGCAGCCAAGATCCCCAATTGAGTTCACCCCTCCACTTT	CASSQDPQLSSPLHF
TRBV21-1	TRBJ2-7	-	few	TGTGCCAGCAACTTAGCGGGGGGGCCCGGTTCCTACGAGCAGTACTTC	CASNLAGGPGSYEQYF
TRBV6-5	TRBJ1-2	-	-	TGTGCCAGCAGTTACGGGCGGAGGGGAGTCTATGGCTACACCTTC	CASSYGRRGVYGYTF
TRBV6-5	TRBJ2-5	-	medium-sized	TGTGCCAGCAGTTACTCGGGGAGGCCGGAAGAGACCCAGTACTTC	CASSYSGRPEETQYF
TRBV27	TRBJ2-1	TRBD2	-	TGTGCCAGCAGTTTGAGGATGGCCAGCGGGAGTACTTCCTTAAGCTCCTACAATGAGCAGTTCTTC	CASSLRMASGSTSLSSYNEQFF
TRBV7-2	TRBJ2-3	TRBD1	-	TGTGCCAGCAGCTTAAACAGGGGGCCCGCTTCAAGTCAGTATTTT	CASSLNRGPASSQYF
TRBV6-6	TRBJ2-1	TRBD2	-	TGTGCCAGCAGTCCAGGACTGGGGGGGAATGAGCAGTTCTTC	CASSPGLGGNEQFF